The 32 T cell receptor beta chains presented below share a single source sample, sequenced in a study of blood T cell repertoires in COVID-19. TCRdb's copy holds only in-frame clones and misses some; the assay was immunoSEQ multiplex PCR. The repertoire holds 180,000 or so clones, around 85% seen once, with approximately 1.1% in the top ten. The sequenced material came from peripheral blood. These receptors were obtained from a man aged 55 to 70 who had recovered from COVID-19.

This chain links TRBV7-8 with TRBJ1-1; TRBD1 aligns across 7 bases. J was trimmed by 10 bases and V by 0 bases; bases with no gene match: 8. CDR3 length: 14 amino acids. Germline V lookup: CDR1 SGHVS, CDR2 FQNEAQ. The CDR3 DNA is TGTGCCAGCAGCTTAGCGAGGACAGGTAATGGAGCTTTCTTT. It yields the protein CASSLARTGNGAFF.

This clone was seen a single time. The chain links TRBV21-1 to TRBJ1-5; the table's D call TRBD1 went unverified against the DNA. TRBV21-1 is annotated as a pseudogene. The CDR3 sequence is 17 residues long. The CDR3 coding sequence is TGTGCCAGCAGCCTACGAATCGGACAGGGGAGCAATCAGCCCCAGCATTTT. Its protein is CASSLRIGQGSNQPQHF.

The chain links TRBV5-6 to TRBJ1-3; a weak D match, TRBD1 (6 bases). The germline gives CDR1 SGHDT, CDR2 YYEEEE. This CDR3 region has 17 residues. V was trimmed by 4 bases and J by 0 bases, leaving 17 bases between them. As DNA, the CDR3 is TGTGCCAGCAGCCCTGATTCTGGACAGTTCTCTGGAAACACCATATATTTT. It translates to CASSPDSGQFSGNTIYF.

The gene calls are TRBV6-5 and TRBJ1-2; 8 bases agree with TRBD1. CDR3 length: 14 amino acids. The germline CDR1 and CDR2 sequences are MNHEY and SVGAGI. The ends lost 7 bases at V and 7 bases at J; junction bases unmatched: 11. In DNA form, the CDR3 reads TGTGCCAGCATCGTACAGGGGGGGACCTTTGGCTACACCTTC. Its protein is CASIVQGGTFGYTF.

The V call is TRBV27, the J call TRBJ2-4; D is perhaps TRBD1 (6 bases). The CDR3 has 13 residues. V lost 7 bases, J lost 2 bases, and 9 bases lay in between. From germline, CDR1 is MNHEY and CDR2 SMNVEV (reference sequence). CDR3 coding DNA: TGTGCCAGCAAGGGGGTCTCCAAAAACATTCAGTACTTC. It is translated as CASKGVSKNIQYF.

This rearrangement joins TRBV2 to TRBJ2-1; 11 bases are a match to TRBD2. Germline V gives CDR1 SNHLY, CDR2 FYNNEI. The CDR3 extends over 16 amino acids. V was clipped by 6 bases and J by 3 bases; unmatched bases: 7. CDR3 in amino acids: CASRPSGTSGYNEQFF. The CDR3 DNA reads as TGTGCCAGCAGACCCTCCGGGACTAGCGGCTACAATGAGCAGTTCTTC.

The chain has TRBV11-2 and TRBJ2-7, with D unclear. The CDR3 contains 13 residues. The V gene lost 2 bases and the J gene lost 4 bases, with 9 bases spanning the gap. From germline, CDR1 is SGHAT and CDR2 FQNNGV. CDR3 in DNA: TGTGCCAGCAGCTTAAGCCCGTTATACGAGCAGTACTTC. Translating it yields CASSLSPLYEQYF.

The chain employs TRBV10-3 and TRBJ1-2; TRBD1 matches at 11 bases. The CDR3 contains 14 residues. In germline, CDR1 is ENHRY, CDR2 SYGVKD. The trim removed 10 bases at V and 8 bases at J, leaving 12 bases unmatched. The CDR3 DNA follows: TGTGCCACAATAGGCGGACAGGGGGCGGGCGGCTACACCTTC. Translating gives CATIGGQGAGGYTF.

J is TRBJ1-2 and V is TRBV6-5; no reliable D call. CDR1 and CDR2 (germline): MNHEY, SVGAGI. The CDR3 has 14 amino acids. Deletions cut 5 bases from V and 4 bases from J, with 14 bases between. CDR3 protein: CASSTLTSTYGYTF. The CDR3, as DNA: TGTGCCAGCAGTACCCTGACATCTACCTATGGCTACACCTTC.

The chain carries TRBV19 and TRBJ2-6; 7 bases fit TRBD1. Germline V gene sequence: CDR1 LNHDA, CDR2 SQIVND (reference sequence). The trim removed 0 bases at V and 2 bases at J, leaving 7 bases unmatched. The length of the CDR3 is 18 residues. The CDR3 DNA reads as TGTGCCAGTAGTATAGATCGAGGGGGCGCTCCTGGGGCCAACGTCCTGACTTTC. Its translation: CASSIDRGGAPGANVLTF.

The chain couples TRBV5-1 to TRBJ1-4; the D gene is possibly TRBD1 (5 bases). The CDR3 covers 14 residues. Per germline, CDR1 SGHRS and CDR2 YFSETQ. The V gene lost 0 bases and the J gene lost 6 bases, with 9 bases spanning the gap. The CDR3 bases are TGCGCCAGCAGCTTGGTCGGACACGATGAAAAACTGTTTTTT. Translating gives CASSLVGHDEKLFF.

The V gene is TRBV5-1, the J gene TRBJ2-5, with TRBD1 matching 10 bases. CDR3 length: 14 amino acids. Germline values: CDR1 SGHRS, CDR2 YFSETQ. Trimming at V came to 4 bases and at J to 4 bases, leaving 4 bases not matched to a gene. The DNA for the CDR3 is TGCGCCAGCAGCGGAGGACAGGGGGGAGAGACCCAGTACTTC. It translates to CASSGGQGGETQYF.

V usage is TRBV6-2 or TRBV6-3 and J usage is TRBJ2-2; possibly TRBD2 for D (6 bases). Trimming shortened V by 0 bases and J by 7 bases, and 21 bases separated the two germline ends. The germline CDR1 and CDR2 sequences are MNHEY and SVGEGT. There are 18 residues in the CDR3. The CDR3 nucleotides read TGTGCCAGCAGTTACTCGCGGTCTCCGGAGGGTTGGGGCGGGGAGCTGTTTTTT. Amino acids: CASSYSRSPEGWGGELFF.

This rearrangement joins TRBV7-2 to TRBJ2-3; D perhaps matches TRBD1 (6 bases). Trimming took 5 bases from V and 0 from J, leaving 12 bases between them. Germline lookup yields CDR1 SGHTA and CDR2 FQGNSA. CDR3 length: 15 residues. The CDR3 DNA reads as TGTGCCAGCAGCCAACAGGGAATTAGCACAGATACGCAGTATTTT. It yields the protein CASSQQGISTDTQYF.

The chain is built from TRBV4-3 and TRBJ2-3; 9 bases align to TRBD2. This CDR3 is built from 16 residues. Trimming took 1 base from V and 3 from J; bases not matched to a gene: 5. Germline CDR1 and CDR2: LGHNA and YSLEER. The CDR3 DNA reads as TGCGCCAGCAGCCAAGGTAGCGGGGGCGGGACAGATACGCAGTATTTT. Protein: CASSQGSGGGTDTQYF.

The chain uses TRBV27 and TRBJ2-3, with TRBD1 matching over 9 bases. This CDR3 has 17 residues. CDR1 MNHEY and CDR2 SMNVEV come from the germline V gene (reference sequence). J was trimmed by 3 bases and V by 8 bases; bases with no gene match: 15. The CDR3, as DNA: TGTGCCAGCCTCCGATGGCCAGAGGGACAGGGAACAGATACGCAGTATTTT. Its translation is CASLRWPEGQGTDTQYF.

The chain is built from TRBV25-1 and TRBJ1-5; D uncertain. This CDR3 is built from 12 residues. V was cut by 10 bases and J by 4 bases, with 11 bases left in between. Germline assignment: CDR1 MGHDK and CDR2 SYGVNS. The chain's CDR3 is CATALGNQPQHF. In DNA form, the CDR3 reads TGTGCCACCGCCCTAGGAAATCAGCCCCAGCATTTT.

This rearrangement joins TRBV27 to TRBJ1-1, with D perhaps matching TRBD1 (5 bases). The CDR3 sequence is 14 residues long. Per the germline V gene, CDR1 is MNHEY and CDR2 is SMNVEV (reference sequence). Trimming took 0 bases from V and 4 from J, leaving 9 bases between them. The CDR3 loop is CASSLSGRATEAFF. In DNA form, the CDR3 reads TGTGCCAGCAGTTTATCGGGCAGGGCCACTGAAGCTTTCTTT.

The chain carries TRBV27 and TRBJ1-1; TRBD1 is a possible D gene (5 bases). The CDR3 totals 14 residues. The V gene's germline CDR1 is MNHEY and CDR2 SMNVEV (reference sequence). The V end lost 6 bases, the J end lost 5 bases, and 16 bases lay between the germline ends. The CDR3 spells CASSQKTHRTEAFF. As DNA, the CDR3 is TGTGCCAGCAGCCAAAAAACCCACAGGACTGAAGCTTTCTTT.

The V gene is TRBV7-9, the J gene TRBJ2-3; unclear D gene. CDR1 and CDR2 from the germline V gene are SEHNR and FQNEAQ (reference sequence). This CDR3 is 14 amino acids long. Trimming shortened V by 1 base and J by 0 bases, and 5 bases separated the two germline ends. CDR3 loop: CASSLVGSTDTQYF. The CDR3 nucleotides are TGTGCCAGCAGCTTAGTCGGGAGCACAGATACGCAGTATTTT.

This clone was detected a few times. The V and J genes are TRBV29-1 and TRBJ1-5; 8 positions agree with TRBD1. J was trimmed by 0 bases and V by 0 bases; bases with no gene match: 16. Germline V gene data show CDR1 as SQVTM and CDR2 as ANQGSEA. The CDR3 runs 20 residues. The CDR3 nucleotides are TGCAGCGTTGAAGATCCCCCACAGGGGGTTAATTATTATAGCAATCAGCCCCAGCATTTT. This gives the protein CSVEDPPQGVNYYSNQPQHF.

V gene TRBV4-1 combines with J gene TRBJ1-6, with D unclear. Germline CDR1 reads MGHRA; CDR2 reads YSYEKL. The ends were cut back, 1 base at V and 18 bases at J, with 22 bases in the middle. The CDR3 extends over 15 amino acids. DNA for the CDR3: TGCGCCAGCAGCCAAGCGGTAACGACCGAACGGGGATGCCACTTT. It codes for CASSQAVTTERGCHF.

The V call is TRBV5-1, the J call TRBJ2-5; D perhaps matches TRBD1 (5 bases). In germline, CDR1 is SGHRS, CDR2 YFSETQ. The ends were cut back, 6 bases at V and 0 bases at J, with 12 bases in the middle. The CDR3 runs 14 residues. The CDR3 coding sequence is TGCGCCAGCACTCTGTCAGGGAACCAAGAGACCCAGTACTTC. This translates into CASTLSGNQETQYF. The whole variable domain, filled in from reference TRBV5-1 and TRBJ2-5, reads KAGVTQTPRYLIKTRGQQVTLSCSPISGHRSVSWYQQTPGQGLQFLFEYFSETQRNKGNFPGRFSGRQFSNSRSEMNVSTLELGDSALYLCASTLSGNQETQYFGPGTRLLVL.

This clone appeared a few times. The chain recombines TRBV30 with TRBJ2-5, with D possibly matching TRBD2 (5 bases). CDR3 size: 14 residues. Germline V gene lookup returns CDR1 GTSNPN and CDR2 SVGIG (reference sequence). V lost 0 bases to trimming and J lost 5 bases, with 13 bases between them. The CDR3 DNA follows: TGTGCCTGGAGTGTACCTCGGGGAGTGGAGACCCAGTACTTC. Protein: CAWSVPRGVETQYF.

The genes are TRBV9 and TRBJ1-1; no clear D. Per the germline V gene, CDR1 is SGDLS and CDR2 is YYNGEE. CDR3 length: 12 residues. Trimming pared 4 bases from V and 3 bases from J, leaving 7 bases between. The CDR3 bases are TGTGCCAGCAGCCGGCGGGACACTGAAGCTTTCTTT. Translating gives CASSRRDTEAFF.

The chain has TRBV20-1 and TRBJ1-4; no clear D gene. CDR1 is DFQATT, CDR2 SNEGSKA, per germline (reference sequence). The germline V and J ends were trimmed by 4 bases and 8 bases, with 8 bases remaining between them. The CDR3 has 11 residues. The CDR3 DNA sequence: TGCAGTGCTACAGCTAGGGAAAAACTGTTTTTT. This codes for CSATAREKLFF.

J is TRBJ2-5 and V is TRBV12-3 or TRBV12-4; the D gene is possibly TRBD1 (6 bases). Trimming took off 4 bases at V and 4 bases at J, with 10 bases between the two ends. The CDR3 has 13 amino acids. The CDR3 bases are TGTGCCAGCAGTTCACAGGGATCAGAGACCCAGTACTTC. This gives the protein CASSSQGSETQYF.

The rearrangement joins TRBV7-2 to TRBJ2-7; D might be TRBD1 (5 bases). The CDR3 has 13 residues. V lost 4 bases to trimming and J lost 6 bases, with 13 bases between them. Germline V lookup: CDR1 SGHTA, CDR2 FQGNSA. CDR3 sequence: CASSSQQATEQYF. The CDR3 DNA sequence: TGTGCCAGCAGCTCTCAACAGGCTACCGAGCAGTACTTC.

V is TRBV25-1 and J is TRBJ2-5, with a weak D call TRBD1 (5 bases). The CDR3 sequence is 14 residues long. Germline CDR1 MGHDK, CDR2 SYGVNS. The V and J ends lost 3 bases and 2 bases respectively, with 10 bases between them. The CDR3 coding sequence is TGTGCCAGCAGTGAGGTTTCAGGGCAAGAGACCCAGTACTTC. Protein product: CASSEVSGQETQYF.

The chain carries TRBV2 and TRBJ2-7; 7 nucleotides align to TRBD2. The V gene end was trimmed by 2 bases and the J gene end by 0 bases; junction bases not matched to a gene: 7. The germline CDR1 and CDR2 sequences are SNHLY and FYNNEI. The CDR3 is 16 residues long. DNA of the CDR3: TGTGCCAGCAGTGAATTCAGCGGGGAGTTCTCCTACGAGCAGTACTTC. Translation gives CASSEFSGEFSYEQYF.

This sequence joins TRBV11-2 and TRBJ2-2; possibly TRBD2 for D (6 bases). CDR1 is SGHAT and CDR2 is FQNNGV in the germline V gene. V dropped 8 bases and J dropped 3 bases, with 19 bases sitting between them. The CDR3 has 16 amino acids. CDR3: CASVNSIGGDTGELFF. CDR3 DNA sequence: TGTGCCAGCGTCAACTCCATTGGAGGGGACACCGGGGAGCTGTTTTTT.

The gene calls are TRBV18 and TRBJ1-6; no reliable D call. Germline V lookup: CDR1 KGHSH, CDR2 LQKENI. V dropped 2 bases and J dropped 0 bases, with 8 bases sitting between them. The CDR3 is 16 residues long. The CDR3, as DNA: TGTGCCAGCTCACCATACACAGACTCCTATAATTCACCCCTCCACTTT. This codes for CASSPYTDSYNSPLHF.